The 19 T cell receptor beta chains in this list originate from one sample, sequenced in a study of blood T cells in healthy people across ages. Alongside a J-beta primer mix, a sample-barcoded 5' primer served in a second PCR lasting roughly 7 to 11 cycles. TCRdb called the 5' RACE reads again in MiXCR, with one record for every CDR3 protein. The sample has roughly 550,000 distinct CDR3 sequences, approximately 25% seen once; the top ten hold approximately 10%. These data are also associated with another study on T cells of mothers and their children.

The sequenced material came from blood. The receptors here all came from a boy between 10 and 17 years old in good health.

This clonotype occurred a few times. The chain employs TRBV4-3 and TRBJ1-4; a possible D gene is TRBD1 (5 bases). V was shortened by 0 bases and J by 3 bases, with 11 bases between the two germline ends. CDR1 and CDR2 (germline): LGHNA, YSLEER. The CDR3 has 16 amino acids. In nucleotides, the CDR3 is TGCGCCAGCAGCCAAGAGGCAGGGTTTGCTAATGAAAAACTGTTTTTT. Protein sequence: CASSQEAGFANEKLFF.

The gene calls are TRBV28 and TRBJ1-6; D not resolved. Trimming removed 5 bases at V and 10 bases at J, with 9 bases between. The CDR3 length is 12 residues. CDR1 is MDHEN and CDR2 is SYDVKM in the germline V gene. The CDR3 bases are TGTGCCAGCAGTCTTTGGGAATCACCCCTCCACTTT. This translates into CASSLWESPLHF.

This clonotype was seen many times. The V and J genes are TRBV9 and TRBJ1-1, with a tentative D call TRBD1 (6 bases). In germline, CDR1 is SGDLS, CDR2 YYNGEE. The V end was cut by 0 bases, the J end by 2 bases, with 14 bases between. The CDR3 consists of 16 residues. The CDR3 loop reads CASSVGGGQINTEAFF. As DNA, the CDR3 is TGTGCCAGCAGCGTAGGGGGTGGACAGATAAACACTGAAGCTTTCTTT.

This clonotype was counted only a few times. The genes are TRBV4-3 and TRBJ2-3; D remains ambiguous. Trimming took off 1 base at V and 0 bases at J, with 11 bases between the two ends. The CDR3 is made up of 16 amino acids. From germline, CDR1 is LGHNA and CDR2 YSLEER. The CDR3 DNA reads as TGCGCCAGCAGCCAAGGGGTAGGCGTTAGCACAGATACGCAGTATTTT. Protein sequence: CASSQGVGVSTDTQYF.

This clonotype was seen more than once but under ten times. The chain has TRBV28 and TRBJ2-7; 11 bases match TRBD1. The CDR3 contains 14 residues. After removal of 8 bases from V and 4 bases from J, the junction contained 7 bases not matched to a gene. Per the germline V gene, CDR1 is MDHEN and CDR2 is SYDVKM. The CDR3 region has the DNA TGTGCCAGCTGCTGGGGGACAGGGGGATACGAGCAGTACTTC. Its translation: CASCWGTGGYEQYF.

The rearrangement uses TRBV7-6 and TRBJ1-4; D gene ambiguous. The germline V and J ends were trimmed by 0 bases and 3 bases, with 8 bases remaining between them. Germline V lookup: CDR1 SGHVS, CDR2 FNYEAQ. This CDR3 comprises 15 residues. DNA of the CDR3: TGTGCCAGCAGCTTAGCCGACATGTCTAATGAAAAACTGTTTTTT. Its translation: CASSLADMSNEKLFF.

The rearrangement links TRBV6-2 or TRBV6-3 to TRBJ2-1, with a possible D match to TRBD2 (5 bases). V was cut by 6 bases and J by 3 bases, with 12 bases left in between. Germline loops: CDR1 MNHEY, CDR2 SVGEGT. This CDR3 comprises 14 residues. The CDR3 region has the DNA TGTGCCAGCAGCTCTACCCGGGGCTACAATGAGCAGTTCTTC. It encodes CASSSTRGYNEQFF.

The rearrangement uses TRBV12-3 or TRBV12-4 and TRBJ2-5, with D uncertain. The V gene lost 2 bases and the J gene lost 5 bases, with 12 bases spanning the gap. The CDR3 is 14 residues long. The CDR3 loop reads CASSLTQTRETQYF. The CDR3 nucleotides are TGTGCCAGCAGTTTAACCCAGACCAGGGAGACCCAGTACTTC.

J is TRBJ1-2 and V is TRBV7-2; D remains ambiguous. There are 14 residues in the CDR3. V shed 5 bases and J shed 2 bases, with 12 bases lying between them. Germline assignment: CDR1 SGHTA and CDR2 FQGNSA. The CDR3 DNA reads as TGTGCCAGCAGCGCCCGGACGGTCAACTATGGCTACACCTTC. It codes for CASSARTVNYGYTF.

The chain couples TRBV20-1 to TRBJ2-2; D remains ambiguous. CDR3 length: 13 amino acids. Germline CDR1 is DFQATT and CDR2 is SNEGSKA (reference sequence). V lost 0 bases and J 5 bases, leaving 7 bases between the germline ends. The CDR3 here is CSAREAVTGELFF. In DNA, the CDR3 is TGCAGTGCTAGAGAGGCCGTGACCGGGGAGCTGTTTTTT.

This clonotype showed up just a few times. The V gene is TRBV4-3, the J gene TRBJ2-5, with a possible D match to TRBD1 (5 bases). The CDR3 extends over 14 amino acids. Deletions cut 2 bases from V and 0 bases from J, with 7 bases between. Germline V gives CDR1 LGHNA, CDR2 YSLEER. CDR3 in amino acids: CASSQRTNQETQYF. DNA of the CDR3: TGCGCCAGCAGCCAACGGACAAACCAAGAGACCCAGTACTTC.

The chain couples TRBV6-2 or TRBV6-3 to TRBJ2-1, with unresolved D. This CDR3 is 16 amino acids long. CDR1 MNHEY and CDR2 SVGEGT come from the germline V gene. Trimming left V 0 bases short and J 4 bases short, with 13 bases between. The CDR3 region has the DNA TGTGCCAGCAGTTACTCGGAAATGCTGGCTTACAATGAGCAGTTCTTC. It encodes CASSYSEMLAYNEQFF.

This clonotype turned up a few times. The chain combines TRBV7-9 with TRBJ2-7; D may be TRBD1 (6 bases). This CDR3 is built from 14 residues. V was cut by 1 base and J by 3 bases, with 10 bases left in between. Germline CDR1 SEHNR, CDR2 FQNEAQ (reference sequence). Here the CDR3 DNA reads TGTGCCAGCAGCTTAGTGGGACAAAACTACGAGCAGTACTTC. This codes for CASSLVGQNYEQYF.

In this sample, this clonotype turned up a few times. The chain combines TRBV6-1 with TRBJ2-4; either TRBD1 or TRBD2 may supply D (5 bases each). The CDR3 consists of 15 residues. Trimming removed 6 bases at V and 6 bases at J, with 18 bases between. Germline values: CDR1 MNHNS, CDR2 SASEGT. The CDR3 bases are TGTGCCAGCAGGGGGGTTTTGATAGCTCCAAACATTCAGTACTTC. It encodes CASRGVLIAPNIQYF.

The rearrangement joins TRBV12-3 or TRBV12-4 to TRBJ2-5, with 8 bases fitting TRBD1. V was clipped by 6 bases and J by 4 bases; unmatched bases: 7. This CDR3 is built from 14 residues. The CDR3 spells CASRRATGVETQYF. The CDR3 DNA is TGTGCCAGCAGACGAGCGACAGGGGTAGAGACCCAGTACTTC.

A few counts support this clonotype. This chain links TRBV11-2 with TRBJ2-3; 10 positions agree with TRBD2. J was trimmed by 4 bases and V by 1 base; bases with no gene match: 5. Germline V gene sequence: CDR1 SGHAT, CDR2 FQNNGV. The CDR3 runs to 16 residues. CDR3: CASSLGAGGRADTQYF. The CDR3, as DNA: TGTGCCAGCAGCTTAGGAGCGGGAGGGCGCGCAGATACGCAGTATTTT.

This clonotype was recorded a few times. The chain couples TRBV6-5 to TRBJ1-2; 7 bases are shared with TRBD1. Trimming at V came to 2 bases and at J to 7 bases, leaving 4 bases not matched to a gene. The CDR3 extends over 13 amino acids. From germline, CDR1 is MNHEY and CDR2 SVGAGI. The CDR3 DNA follows: TGTGCCAGCAGTTACGGCAGGGGGTCTGGCTACACCTTC. Protein sequence: CASSYGRGSGYTF.

The J gene is TRBJ2-5, the V gene TRBV7-2, with D tentatively TRBD1 (6 bases). The CDR3 extends over 15 amino acids. Trimming removed 2 bases at V and 4 bases at J, with 14 bases between. Per the germline V gene, CDR1 is SGHTA and CDR2 is FQGNSA. The CDR3 DNA is TGTGCCAGCAGCTTAAGGGGGACGCTTCGAGAGACCCAGTACTTC. Translating it yields CASSLRGTLRETQYF.

A few counts support this clonotype. The gene calls are TRBV24-1 and TRBJ2-7, with D maybe TRBD2 (6 bases). The CDR3 runs 16 residues. Germline CDR1 is KGHDR and CDR2 is SFDVKD. The V end was cut by 3 bases, the J end by 2 bases, with 16 bases between. CDR3 loop: CATSDRATSSPYEQYF. The CDR3 DNA sequence: TGTGCCACCAGTGATCGGGCTACTAGCTCCCCCTACGAGCAGTACTTC.